The 5 T cell receptor beta chains presented below share a single source sample, sequenced in a study of T-cell reconstitution after alpha-beta-depleted transplantation in children (dated by TCRdb to 2015 to 2016). The treatment or condition label, as the study defines it: allogeneic hematopoietic cell transplantation with graft depleted of TCRalphabeta T cells and CD19 B cells. Libraries were constructed by PCR. Instrument used: Illumina HiSeq 2500. To normalize quantification of the TCRbeta repertoire, the TCR libraries were built with molecular barcoding that relied on unique molecular identifiers. The public reads were reprocessed in TCRdb via fastp at Q25 and MiXCR, keeping in-frame beta chains. CDR3 protein sequences are deduplicated, and each keeps its most common genes and DNA. The sample records about 590,000 distinct CDR3 sequences, 10% to 15% of which are singletons. The top ten hold 2.2% of the sample.

The sequencing used PBMCs, mostly from graft donor cells, collected 360 days after TCRalphabeta/CD19-depleted stem cell transplant. Source of these receptors: a male patient between 10 and 17 years old who had a stem cell transplant for acute myeloid leukemia, so the T cells may come from the graft donor.

The table lists this clonotype with a few counts. This chain joins TRBV28 and TRBJ2-7, with D perhaps matching TRBD1 (5 bases). Per the germline V gene, CDR1 is MDHEN and CDR2 is SYDVKM. The V gene lost 7 bases and the J gene lost 3 bases, with 10 bases spanning the gap. There are 12 residues in the CDR3. The CDR3 DNA is TGTGCCAGCACCCTAGGGGACTACGAGCAGTACTTC. As protein: CASTLGDYEQYF.

This clonotype showed up many times. The rearrangement links TRBV5-6 to TRBJ2-1; 7 nucleotides match TRBD2. The CDR3 extends over 13 amino acids. Germline CDR1 SGHDT, CDR2 YYEEEE. V lost 1 base, J lost 10 bases, and 5 bases stayed unmatched. CDR3 bases: TGTGCCAGCAGCTTGATTCGAGCGGGAGAGCAGTTCTTC. Protein sequence: CASSLIRAGEQFF.

V and J are TRBV25-1 and TRBJ2-1; TRBD2 agrees at 11 bases. The CDR3 runs to 14 residues. CDR1 MGHDK and CDR2 SYGVNS come from the germline V gene. The V and J ends lost 8 bases and 4 bases, in that order; junction bases with no gene match: 4. CDR3: CASVAGGGYNEQFF. In nucleotides, the CDR3 is TGTGCCAGCGTAGCGGGAGGGGGGTACAATGAGCAGTTCTTC.

V usage is TRBV20-1 and J usage is TRBJ2-7; 7 bases fit TRBD1. Germline trimming cut 4 bases from V and 6 bases from J; bases unmatched to any gene: 9. The CDR3 runs 13 residues. CDR1 and CDR2 (germline): DFQATT, SNEGSKA (reference sequence). In nucleotides, the CDR3 is TGCAGTGCTATCCGACAGGGATTAAGCGAGCAGTACTTC. Translating it yields CSAIRQGLSEQYF.

There are a few counts of this clonotype. V is TRBV10-3 and J is TRBJ2-1; 9 positions agree with TRBD1. CDR3 length: 15 residues. V was pared by 6 bases and J by 4 bases, with 7 bases of the junction left unmatched. Germline CDR1 ENHRY, CDR2 SYGVKD. As DNA, the CDR3 is TGTGCCATCAGGCCGGGACAGGGAGAATACAATGAGCAGTTCTTC. It translates to CAIRPGQGEYNEQFF.